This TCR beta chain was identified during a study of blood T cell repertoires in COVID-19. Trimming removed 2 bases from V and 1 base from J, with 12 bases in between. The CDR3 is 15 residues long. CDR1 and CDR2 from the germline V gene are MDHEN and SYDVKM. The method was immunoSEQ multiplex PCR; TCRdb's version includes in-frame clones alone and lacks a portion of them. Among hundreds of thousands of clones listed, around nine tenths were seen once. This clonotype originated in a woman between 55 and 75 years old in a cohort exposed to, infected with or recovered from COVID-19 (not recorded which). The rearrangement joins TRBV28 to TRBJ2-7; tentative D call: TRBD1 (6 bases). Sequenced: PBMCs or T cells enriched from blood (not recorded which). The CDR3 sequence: CASSLSRGRSYEQYF. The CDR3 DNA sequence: TGTGCCAGCAGTTTAAGCAGGGGTCGGTCCTACGAGCAGTACTTC.